This T cell receptor (beta chain) was captured in a study of beta chain features in type 1 diabetes. Study summary: Age and gender were similar between patients and healthy donors, as were cell yields.

cDNA synthesis used the whole RNA isolate, giving expressed TCRB sequences. Some clones are missing from TCRdb's copy, which holds only in-frame ones; the method was immunoSEQ multiplex PCR. The sample has over 650,000 clones, roughly 13% seen once; the top ten hold less than 0.04%. This clone has only a few counts. Its antigen is not identified. The study's findings and limits: Shortening that was moderate but significant affected the TCRB CDR3s of Type 1 diabetes patients in all four CD4+ subsets.

CDR3 length: 15 residues. In germline, CDR1 is SGDLS, CDR2 YYNGEE. The V gene lost 0 bases and the J gene lost 2 bases, with 8 bases spanning the gap. Averaging roughly 110 mL, one heparinised blood draw was given by each donor. The sequence was obtained from a young man with type 1 diabetes. The chain links TRBV9 to TRBJ2-2, with D unresolved. The sequenced material came from naive CD4+ T cells from blood. The CDR3 sequence: CASSVAWPNTGELFF. The CDR3 nucleotides are TGTGCCAGCAGCGTAGCTTGGCCTAACACCGGGGAGCTGTTTTTT.